This T cell receptor (beta chain) is from a study of human T cells and chemical hapten exposure. Trimming at V came to 8 bases and at J to 3 bases, leaving 8 bases not matched to a gene. Germline assignment: CDR1 SEHNR and CDR2 FQNEAQ (reference sequence). There are 14 residues in the CDR3. This clonotype was seen many times. One entry per CDR3 protein results from TCRdb running MiXCR on the RACE reads. The table lists tens of thousands of distinct CDR3 sequences, 12% of them singletons. Time point described: pre-sensitization, week 0. Treatment described: therapeutic diphenylcyclopropenone sensitization with weekly scalp DPC.

V and J are TRBV7-9 and TRBJ1-2, with 8 bases aligning to TRBD1. This sequence originates from a woman aged 25 to 39 with alopecia areata. Some clones in this sample may be carry-over from other donors' samples. Specimen: whole blood, collected in connection with sensitization to the hapten diphenylcyclopropenone (DPC). Here the CDR3 reads CASADRGYDYGYTF. The CDR3 DNA sequence: TGTGCCAGCGCAGACAGGGGCTATGACTATGGCTACACCTTC.